This T cell receptor beta chain was retrieved from a study of monozygotic twins with inflammatory bowel disease. As for this clonotype: Its antigen is still unknown.

CDR1 and CDR2 (germline): KGHDR, SFDVKD. This CDR3 has 15 amino acids. Study-wide findings and caveats: The results supported no single strong signal or clonotype associated with IBD. Compared with healthy co-twins, IBD patients showed reduced TCRbeta repertoire diversity by inverse Simpson.

TCRdb reanalyzed the 5' RACE reads, giving one entry per CDR3 protein sequence and no DNA. Its listing shows 400,000 to 500,000 distinct CDR3 sequences. This receptor was taken from a human donor with ulcerative colitis or Crohn's disease, or a healthy co-twin of an affected twin (not recorded which). Sample: blood. V is TRBV24-1 and J is TRBJ2-1; TCRdb gives TRBD1 as the D gene, but with no DNA this cannot be confirmed. The CDR3: CATSDPAPGYNEQFF.